This TCR beta chain stems from a study of identical twins. The germline CDR1 and CDR2 sequences are DFQATT and SNEGSKA (reference sequence). This CDR3 has 14 residues. Trimming took off 3 bases at V and 0 bases at J, with 9 bases between the two ends. TCRdb re-derived calls from the 5' RACE reads in MiXCR, one entry per CDR3 protein. The data show about 280,000 distinct CDR3 sequences, less than 9% seen once. This clonotype was seen only a few times. This sample was also put to use in a study of yellow fever vaccine responses in identical twins.

The chain is built from TRBV20-1 and TRBJ1-3, with no clear D. Specimen: memory (CD45RO+) T cells sorted from blood. The source of this sequence is a woman aged 18-29 years in good health. For the CDR3, the DNA is TGCAGTGCTAGTCGTTGGGACTCTGGAAACACCATATATTTT. It specifies CSASRWDSGNTIYF.